This T cell receptor beta chain emerged from a study of T cells in Graves' hyperthyroidism and ophthalmopathy. PBMCs were obtained from roughly 10 ml fresh peripheral blood. This CDR3 contains 15 residues. Germline loops: CDR1 SGHRS, CDR2 YFSETQ. The J segment lost 3 bases and the V segment lost 3 bases, leaving 4 bases of the junction unmatched. Researchers took RNA transcripts and amplified the TCR beta CDR3 regions from them. Researchers ran a first-round RT-PCR on the TCR CDR3 using the HTBI primer set. TCRdb re-called the multiplex PCR reads through MiXCR, storing one row per CDR3 protein. Of about 400,000 distinct CDR3 sequences listed, about 15% are singletons.

The receptor was isolated from a woman between 25 and 40 years old with Graves' hyperthyroidism. The sequencing input was blood. This chain joins TRBV5-1 and TRBJ2-7; the match to TRBD1 covers 12 bases. CDR3 amino acids: CASSSGQGALYEQYF. The CDR3, as DNA: TGCGCCAGCAGCTCGGGACAGGGGGCTCTCTACGAGCAGTACTTC.